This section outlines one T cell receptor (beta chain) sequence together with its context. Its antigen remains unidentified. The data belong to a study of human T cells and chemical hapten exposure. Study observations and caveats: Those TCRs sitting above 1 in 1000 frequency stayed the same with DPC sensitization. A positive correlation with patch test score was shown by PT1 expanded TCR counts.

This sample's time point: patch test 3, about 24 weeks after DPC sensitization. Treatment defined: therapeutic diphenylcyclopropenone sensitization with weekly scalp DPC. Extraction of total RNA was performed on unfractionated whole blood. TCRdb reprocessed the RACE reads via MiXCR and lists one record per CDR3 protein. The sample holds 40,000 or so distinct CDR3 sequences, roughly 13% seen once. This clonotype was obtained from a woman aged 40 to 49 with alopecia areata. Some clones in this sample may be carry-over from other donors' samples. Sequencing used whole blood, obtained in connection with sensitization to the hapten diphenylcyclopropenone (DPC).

The CDR3 protein is CASSLTEGDYGYTF. The CDR3 DNA follows: TGTGCCAGCAGTCTAACAGAGGGAGACTATGGCTACACCTTC. This chain links TRBV6-5 with TRBJ1-2; D uncertain. Trimming removed 5 bases from V and 3 bases from J, with 13 bases in between. Germline V gene data show CDR1 as MNHEY and CDR2 as SVGAGI. The CDR3 runs 14 residues.